These 7 T cell receptor beta chains were all obtained from the same sample, sequenced in a study of OX40 agonist ivuxolimab in advanced cancers. TCRdb keeps only in-frame clones here, not all; method: immunoSEQ multiplex PCR. Here the sample spans approximately 31,000 clones, around 90% being singletons. The sequencing used CD4+ or CD8+ T cells sorted from blood, collected in a trial of the OX40 agonist ivuxolimab. These receptors were obtained from an adult with an advanced solid tumor such as melanoma, head and neck, liver or kidney cancer.

This chain joins TRBV9 and TRBJ2-3; TRBD2 matches 12 bases. This CDR3 is 18 amino acids long. The germline V gene has CDR1 SGDLS and CDR2 YYNGEE. Trimming at V came to 4 bases and at J to 3 bases, leaving 12 bases not matched to a gene. Written as DNA, the CDR3 is TGTGCCAGCAGCATAAACTTTGAACTAGCGGGGGGAACAGATACGCAGTATTTT. This codes for CASSINFELAGGTDTQYF. Full variable domain (outside the CDR3, taken from reference TRBV9 and TRBJ2-3): DSGVTQTPKHLITATGQRVTLRCSPRSGDLSVYWYQQSLDQGLQFLIQYYNGEERAKGNILERFSAQQFPDLHSELNLSSLELGDSALYFCASSINFELAGGTDTQYFGPGTRLTVL.

This chain joins TRBV28 and TRBJ2-2; D is uncertain. Germline V gives CDR1 MDHEN, CDR2 SYDVKM. V was trimmed by 3 bases and J by 1 base, leaving 6 bases between them. This CDR3 comprises 14 residues. The CDR3 region has the DNA TGTGCCAGCAGTTTTGTACTGAACACCGGGGAGCTGTTTTTT. This sequence encodes CASSFVLNTGELFF.

The V gene is TRBV7-9, the J gene TRBJ1-6, with TRBD1 matching 9 bases. The length of the CDR3 is 15 residues. J lost 9 bases, V lost 5 bases, and 8 bases had no gene match. Germline CDR1 and CDR2: SEHNR and FQNEAQ (reference sequence). CDR3 residues: CASSGYTGGASPLHF. CDR3 coding DNA: TGTGCCAGCAGCGGCTATACAGGGGGCGCTTCACCCCTCCACTTT.

The count of this clone is one. The chain links TRBV14 to TRBJ2-4; the D gene is possibly TRBD1 (6 bases). The germline V gene encodes CDR1 SGHDN and CDR2 FVKESK. This CDR3 contains 16 residues. Trimming stripped 4 bases from V and 0 bases from J, with 13 bases between. CDR3 in amino acids: CASSPMDSGAKNIQYF. CDR3 nucleotide sequence: TGTGCCAGCAGCCCTATGGACAGTGGAGCCAAAAACATTCAGTACTTC.

V gene TRBV28 combines with J gene TRBJ1-1; D is perhaps TRBD1 (5 bases). The CDR3 is made up of 12 amino acids. Trimming cost V 7 bases and J 1 base, with 7 bases left between them. Germline CDR1 and CDR2: MDHEN and SYDVKM. The CDR3 DNA follows: TGTGCCAGCACGGGGGGGAACACTGAAGCTTTCTTT. Translated, it gives CASTGGNTEAFF.

This sequence joins TRBV27 and TRBJ2-2; D remains ambiguous. CDR3 length equals 11 residues. V was trimmed by 4 bases and J by 4 bases, leaving 1 base between them. Germline loops: CDR1 MNHEY, CDR2 SMNVEV (reference sequence). The CDR3: CASSSTGELFF. CDR3 in DNA: TGTGCCAGCAGTTCCACCGGGGAGCTGTTTTTT.

This rearrangement joins TRBV7-9 to TRBJ1-1; 10 nucleotides align to TRBD1. Germline loops: CDR1 SEHNR, CDR2 FQNEAQ (reference sequence). The trim removed 5 bases at V and 4 bases at J, leaving 4 bases unmatched. The CDR3 contains 14 residues. In DNA form, the CDR3 reads TGTGCCAGCAGCCCCGGGACAGGGGTCACTGAAGCTTTCTTT. Encoded protein: CASSPGTGVTEAFF.